Given below is one TCR beta chain in context. These data come from a study of blood T cell repertoires in COVID-19. Study in general: Samples taken during acute and convalescent COVID-19 were collected in the United States, Italy and Spain.

Original analysis: Amplified reference gene primers provided the basis for estimating nucleated cell counts. The data were produced by immunoSEQ multiplex PCR, yet TCRdb's version contains in-frame clones alone and is incomplete. Clonal size and the V and J genes are those of that table, whereas D and trimming came from the DNA. The sample includes around 250,000 clones, roughly 83% seen only once; the top ten take around 2.1%. Germline-derived CDR1 and CDR2 are GTSNPN and SVGIG (reference sequence). The ends were cut back, 3 bases at V and 4 bases at J, with 12 bases in the middle. This CDR3 has 13 residues. Participants' own reports of clinical history determined their cohort assignment.

This TCR derives from a woman in her forties or fifties who had recovered from COVID-19. The sample comprised PBMCs or T cells enriched from blood (not recorded which). The gene calls are TRBV30 and TRBJ1-2; D unresolved. The CDR3 loop is CAWSPSEGYGYTF. CDR3 nucleotide sequence: TGTGCCTGGAGCCCGAGTGAGGGCTATGGCTACACCTTC.